This TCR beta chain was recovered during a study of blood T cell repertoires in COVID-19. The V gene lost 4 bases and the J gene lost 1 base, with 10 bases spanning the gap. The CDR3 totals 13 residues. The germline gives CDR1 SQVTM, CDR2 ANQGSEA. Sequencing was performed with immunoSEQ multiplex PCR; in TCRdb, only in-frame clones are kept and a portion is missing. The sample comprises about 190,000 clones, about nine tenths of which are singletons, and approximately 7% rests with the top ten. The TCR originated in a man aged 40-49 years with acute or convalescent COVID-19. The sample taken for sequencing was peripheral blood. The V gene is TRBV29-1, the J gene TRBJ1-2; D unresolved. The CDR3 DNA sequence: TGCAGCGTTGGGCAGAAATATAACTATGGCTACACCTTC. Translation: CSVGQKYNYGYTF.